This TCR beta chain was identified during a study of early stage breast cancer tumors. Method: immunoSEQ multiplex PCR; TCRdb's copy keeps in-frame clones and lacks some. The sample holds approximately 33,000 clones, roughly four fifths seen once. Sequences were obtained from blood. The receptor source for this set is a person aged 40-50 years with breast cancer.

The CDR3 loop reads CASSGQLGPNTEAFF. The CDR3 DNA is TGTGCCAGCAGCGGACAACTGGGGCCGAACACTGAAGCTTTCTTT. The gene calls are TRBV7-8 and TRBJ1-1, with TRBD1 as a possible D gene (5 bases). Germline assignment: CDR1 SGHVS and CDR2 FQNEAQ. This CDR3 has 15 residues. Trimming took 5 bases from V and 1 from J, leaving 14 bases between them.